These 5 T cell receptor beta chains came from one sample sequenced in a study of metastatic and nonmetastatic thyroid tumors. Via MiXCR, TCRdb re-called the PCR reads. The data hold 35,000 to 50,000 clones, with around 17% observed a single time. All patients were untreated before thyroid surgery. The sequenced sample was tumor tissue. The origin of the receptors is a female donor with papillary thyroid cancer or a benign thyroid nodule (not recorded which). Some clones in this sample may be carry-over from other donors' samples.

Of note for this clone: This may come from a read error, since a much larger clone is one base off. This rearrangement joins TRBV5-1 to TRBJ2-3; 9 bases are shared with TRBD2. Germline assignment: CDR1 SGHRS and CDR2 YFSETQ. The CDR3 totals 20 residues. Losses at the gene ends were 4 bases for V and 0 bases for J; bases not matched to a gene: 18. The CDR3 coding sequence is TGCGCCAGCAGCACCACGGGCCGGCGTAGCGGGAGTGGGAGCACAGATACGCAGTATTTT. Protein: CASSTTGRRSGSGSTDTQYF.

This clone was recorded at least ten times. The junction and the germline gene differ at one end; a read error may be behind it. The chain carries TRBV12-3 or TRBV12-4 and TRBJ2-3; 11 bases fit TRBD2. This CDR3 spans 15 amino acids. This chain's CDR3 is CASSIAGGRSDTQYF. CDR3 nucleotides: TGTGCCAGCAGTATAGCGGGAGGGCGGTCGGATACGCAGTATTTT.

This chain uses TRBV5-8 with TRBJ2-7; D possibly matches TRBD1 or TRBD2 (6 bases each). The ends were cut back, 1 base at V and 3 bases at J, with 14 bases in the middle. The CDR3 has 15 residues. Germline assignment: CDR1 SGHTS and CDR2 YDEGEE. The CDR3 here is CASSLQQGLGYEQYF. CDR3 DNA: TGTGCCAGCAGCTTGCAACAGGGACTCGGCTACGAGCAGTACTTC.

This clone was seen ten or more times. This sample includes further DNA sequences coding for the same CDR3. The V and J genes are TRBV20-1 and TRBJ2-2; 7 nucleotides agree with TRBD1. Per the germline V gene, CDR1 is DFQATT and CDR2 is SNEGSKA (reference sequence). This CDR3 has 15 residues. Trimming at V came to 5 bases and at J to 1 base, leaving 7 bases not matched to a gene. The CDR3: CSAPTAGGNTGELFF. CDR3 nucleotides: TGCAGTGCTCCAACCGCAGGGGGGAACACCGGGGAGCTGTTTTTT.

There are a few counts of this clone. This sequence may be a read error, since a much larger clone differs from it by one base. The chain employs TRBV24-1 and TRBJ2-3; D gene uncertain. Trimming removed 7 bases at V and 7 bases at J, with 8 bases between. This CDR3 contains 11 residues. CDR1 and CDR2 from the germline V gene are KGHDR and SFDVKD. CDR3 amino acids: CATSPANTQYF. The CDR3 DNA reads TGTGCCACCAGCCCGGCTAATACGCAGTATTTT.